The 26 T cell receptor beta chains in this list originate from one sample, sequenced in a study of blood T cell repertoires in COVID-19. The method was immunoSEQ multiplex PCR; TCRdb's version includes in-frame clones alone and lacks a portion of them. The sample shows 400,000 to 450,000 clones, approximately 89% of them seen only once. The source material was peripheral blood. The receptors derive from a woman between 50 and 59 years old with COVID-19, enrolled during active disease.

The genes are TRBV30 and TRBJ2-7, with TRBD2 matching over 9 bases. In germline, CDR1 is GTSNPN, CDR2 SVGIG (reference sequence). The V gene end was trimmed by 4 bases and the J gene end by 5 bases; junction bases not matched to a gene: 12. CDR3 length equals 15 residues. The CDR3 loop is CAWKGRGGQEHEQYF. The DNA of the CDR3 is TGTGCCTGGAAAGGGCGGGGGGGCCAAGAACACGAGCAGTACTTC.

The chain couples TRBV9 to TRBJ2-2; the match to TRBD2 covers 10 bases. Germline CDR1 reads SGDLS; CDR2 reads YYNGEE. The CDR3 has 15 amino acids. Trimming cost V 4 bases and J 4 bases; bases outside gene matches: 4. The CDR3 reads CASSRTSGLTGELFF. DNA for the CDR3: TGTGCCAGCAGCCGGACTAGCGGCCTCACCGGGGAGCTGTTTTTT.

The chain links TRBV5-4 to TRBJ2-7, with D perhaps matching TRBD2 (6 bases). Trimming cost V 0 bases and J 2 bases, with 12 bases left between them. The CDR3 is 15 amino acids. Germline V gene sequence: CDR1 SGHNT, CDR2 YYREEE (reference sequence). CDR3 DNA: TGTGCCAGCAGCTTGGGGGTAGCGGCAACCTACGAGCAGTACTTC. Translation gives CASSLGVAATYEQYF.

In its sample, this clone was seen once. V usage is TRBV4-1 and J usage is TRBJ2-3, with 10 bases lining up with TRBD1. Germline V gives CDR1 MGHRA, CDR2 YSYEKL. After removal of 5 bases from V and 2 bases from J, the junction contained 10 bases not matched to a gene. This CDR3 has 17 residues. The CDR3 loop is CASSRTGQGLLTDTQYF. In nucleotides, the CDR3 is TGCGCCAGCAGCAGGACGGGACAGGGGCTTCTCACAGATACGCAGTATTTT.

This chain links TRBV13 with TRBJ1-1; no definite D call. CDR1 and CDR2 from the germline V gene are PRHDT and FYEKMQ (reference sequence). Trimming pared 5 bases from V and 0 bases from J, leaving 10 bases between. This CDR3 is built from 14 residues. This CDR3 is CASSPSAVNTEAFF. The CDR3 nucleotides read TGTGCCAGCAGCCCGTCGGCGGTGAACACTGAAGCTTTCTTT.

This chain uses TRBV18 with TRBJ1-1; no clear D gene. The CDR3 spans 16 residues. Germline-derived CDR1 and CDR2 are KGHSH and LQKENI. V was trimmed by 4 bases and J by 2 bases, leaving 17 bases between them. CDR3 in DNA: TGTGCCAGCTCACGGGGTGGAGGTCAGATAAACACTGAAGCTTTCTTT. This encodes CASSRGGGQINTEAFF.

The J gene is TRBJ2-3, the V gene TRBV3-1 (or the pseudogene TRBV3-2); 7 bases line up with TRBD1. Trimming removed 4 bases from V and 4 bases from J; junction bases left unmatched: 11. Germline lookup yields CDR1 LGHDT and CDR2 YNNKEL (reference sequence). This CDR3 has 16 residues. The CDR3 reads CASSPWAAQGADTQYF. CDR3 DNA sequence: TGTGCCAGCAGCCCCTGGGCCGCCCAGGGGGCAGATACGCAGTATTTT.

As for this clone: At the DNA level, this CDR3 is encoded by other sequences in the same sample as well. In DNA form, the CDR3 reads TGTGCCAGTTCGACAGGGAATCAGCCCCAGCATTTT. Its translation is CASSTGNQPQHF. The chain is built from TRBV19 and TRBJ1-5, with TRBD1 identical over 7 bases. J gave up 4 bases and V 8 bases, and 2 bases lay outside the gene matches. This CDR3 contains 12 residues. CDR1 is LNHDA, CDR2 SQIVND, per germline (reference sequence). Complete variable domain (other parts from reference TRBV19 and TRBJ1-5): DGGITQSPKYLFRKEGQNVTLSCEQNLNHDAMYWYRQDPGQGLRLIYYSQIVNDFQKGDIAEGYSVSREKKESFPLTVTSAQKNPTAFYLCASSTGNQPQHFGDGTRLSIL.

The chain carries TRBV25-1 and TRBJ2-5; TRBD1 matches at 8 bases. This CDR3 is built from 15 residues. Germline values: CDR1 MGHDK, CDR2 SYGVNS. V shed 7 bases and J 4 bases; nucleotides not matched to a gene: 11. The CDR3 here is CASNRGTGPRETQYF. The CDR3 DNA follows: TGTGCCAGCAACCGAGGGACAGGCCCTCGAGAGACCCAGTACTTC.

The chain carries TRBV7-3 and TRBJ1-3; D is unresolved. The V end lost 5 bases, the J end lost 1 base, and 12 bases lay between the germline ends. The CDR3 covers 15 residues. CDR1 SGHTA and CDR2 FQGTGA come from the germline V gene. DNA for the CDR3: TGTGCCAGCAGCCAATCGTCCGGTTCTGGAAACACCATATATTTT. This sequence encodes CASSQSSGSGNTIYF.

The V and J genes are TRBV5-1 and TRBJ2-3, with D perhaps matching TRBD1 (6 bases). Trimming stripped 0 bases from V and 2 bases from J, with 10 bases between. CDR1 and CDR2 from the germline V gene are SGHRS and YFSETQ. The CDR3 has 15 residues. The chain's CDR3 is CASSLAQGTTDTQYF. CDR3 sequence (DNA): TGCGCCAGCAGCTTGGCACAGGGTACCACAGATACGCAGTATTTT.

V and J are TRBV5-1 and TRBJ2-1; 7 nucleotides agree with TRBD1. Germline loops: CDR1 SGHRS, CDR2 YFSETQ. With V trimmed by 4 bases and J by 9 bases, 13 bases remained unmatched. The CDR3 is made up of 15 amino acids. Here the CDR3 DNA reads TGCGCCAGCAGCCCCGGGACAGTAGTTCTACGTGAGCAGTTCTTC. Protein sequence: CASSPGTVVLREQFF.

The chain is built from TRBV3-1 (or the pseudogene TRBV3-2) and TRBJ2-2; 9 nucleotides line up with TRBD1. Germline V gives CDR1 LGHDT, CDR2 YNNKEL (reference sequence). Trimming at V came to 4 bases and at J to 3 bases, leaving 0 bases not matched to a gene. This CDR3 is built from 14 residues. The DNA for the CDR3 is TGTGCCAGCAGCCGGACAGGGGACACCGGGGAGCTGTTTTTT. This sequence encodes CASSRTGDTGELFF.

The rearrangement links TRBV28 to TRBJ2-3, with TRBD2 matching over 12 bases. Germline CDR1 reads MDHEN; CDR2 reads SYDVKM. The CDR3 totals 17 residues. V shed 2 bases, J shed 2 bases, and the junction held 5 bases outside the gene matches. The chain's CDR3 is CASSLSLAGGITDTQYF. The CDR3 nucleotides are TGTGCCAGCAGTTTAAGTCTAGCGGGGGGGATCACAGATACGCAGTATTTT.

V gene TRBV4-1 combines with J gene TRBJ1-2, with 7 bases fitting TRBD1. J was trimmed by 3 bases and V by 4 bases; bases with no gene match: 8. Per germline, CDR1 MGHRA and CDR2 YSYEKL. There are 15 residues in the CDR3. CDR3: CASSLIQGEDYGYTF. In DNA form, the CDR3 reads TGCGCCAGCAGCCTCATCCAGGGGGAGGACTATGGCTACACCTTC.

The chain is built from TRBV2 and TRBJ1-3; D ambiguous. In germline, CDR1 is SNHLY, CDR2 FYNNEI. V lost 1 base and J lost 6, with 10 bases in between. The length of the CDR3 is 14 residues. The CDR3 region has the DNA TGTGCCAGCAGTGAAGTGGGAGGGTTAAACACCATATATTTT. As protein: CASSEVGGLNTIYF.

The chain is built from TRBV7-9 and TRBJ2-1, with TRBD2 identical over 7 bases. The CDR3 has 18 amino acids. V shed 5 bases and J 0 bases; nucleotides not matched to a gene: 13. Germline CDR1 is SEHNR and CDR2 is FQNEAQ (reference sequence). The CDR3 loop is CASSRARSGFSSYNEQFF. CDR3 DNA sequence: TGTGCCAGCAGCCGAGCCCGTAGCGGGTTCAGCTCCTACAATGAGCAGTTCTTC.

CDR3 sequence (DNA): TGTGCCAGCAGCTTAGGAGGGCCGGGACAGTTGCAGTATTTT. It encodes CASSLGGPGQLQYF. The rearrangement joins TRBV7-2 to TRBJ2-3, with 7 bases that match TRBD1. The germline V gene encodes CDR1 SGHTA and CDR2 FQGNSA. This CDR3 is built from 14 residues. V shed 1 base and J 11 bases; nucleotides not matched to a gene: 9.

V and J are TRBV11-2 and TRBJ2-7, with 8 bases aligning to TRBD2. In germline, CDR1 is SGHAT, CDR2 FQNNGV. Trimming removed 4 bases from V and 6 bases from J; junction bases left unmatched: 5. This CDR3 is built from 13 residues. Here the CDR3 DNA reads TGTGCCAGCAGCTCAGGACTAGCAGTCGAGCAGTACTTC. Protein: CASSSGLAVEQYF.

This chain joins TRBV24-1 and TRBJ2-3; 8 bases are a match to TRBD1. Per germline, CDR1 KGHDR and CDR2 SFDVKD. There are 14 residues in the CDR3. With 2 bases clipped from V and 9 bases from J, the junction kept 6 bases outside the gene matches. The CDR3 DNA reads TGTGCCACCAGTGATTCGCCGGGACAGGAAACGCAGTATTTT. It translates to CATSDSPGQETQYF.

The rearrangement joins TRBV7-2 to TRBJ1-5; unclear D gene. V was shortened by 6 bases and J by 6 bases, with 15 bases between the two germline ends. The length of the CDR3 is 14 residues. The germline V gene has CDR1 SGHTA and CDR2 FQGNSA. The CDR3 coding sequence is TGTGCCAGCAGACCGTCTGTGGCGGGTCAGCCCCAGCATTTT. Amino acids: CASRPSVAGQPQHF.

The J gene is TRBJ2-7, the V gene TRBV18, with 8 bases aligning to TRBD2. Germline V gene data show CDR1 as KGHSH and CDR2 as LQKENI. With V trimmed by 8 bases and J by 2 bases, 5 bases remained unmatched. This CDR3 comprises 13 residues. The CDR3 nucleotides read TGTGCCAGCCCGTCGGGAGGGGCCTACGAGCAGTACTTC. Protein: CASPSGGAYEQYF.

This rearrangement joins TRBV5-1 to TRBJ1-2, with 9 bases aligning to TRBD1. The CDR3 extends over 16 amino acids. From germline, CDR1 is SGHRS and CDR2 YFSETQ. V was pared by 1 base and J by 7 bases, with 11 bases of the junction left unmatched. CDR3 protein: CASSLSISQGAFGYTF. The CDR3 nucleotides read TGCGCCAGCAGCTTGTCCATCTCACAGGGGGCGTTTGGCTACACCTTC. Full variable domain (missing parts from reference TRBV5-1 and TRBJ1-2): KAGVTQTPRYLIKTRGQQVTLSCSPISGHRSVSWYQQTPGQGLQFLFEYFSETQRNKGNFPGRFSGRQFSNSRSEMNVSTLELGDSALYLCASSLSISQGAFGYTFGSGTRLTVV.

J is TRBJ1-1 and V is TRBV7-3; no firm D call. Trimming took 1 base from V and 2 from J, leaving 11 bases between them. The germline V gene encodes CDR1 SGHTA and CDR2 FQGTGA. The CDR3 is 15 residues long. CDR3 coding DNA: TGTGCCAGCAGCTTAATGGGGAGCACAAACACTGAAGCTTTCTTT. This sequence encodes CASSLMGSTNTEAFF.

V and J are TRBV5-4 and TRBJ1-6; no definite D call. Germline values: CDR1 SGHNT, CDR2 YYREEE (reference sequence). The CDR3 is 18 amino acids. The germline V and J ends were trimmed by 3 bases and 0 bases, with 16 bases remaining between them. The CDR3 here is CASSSLRLGSSYNSPLHF. Here the CDR3 DNA reads TGTGCCAGCAGCTCCCTGCGATTAGGGAGCTCCTATAATTCACCCCTCCACTTT.

The J gene is TRBJ2-1, the V gene TRBV30; D not certain. Germline V CDR1 and CDR2: GTSNPN, SVGIG (reference sequence). Trimming stripped 4 bases from V and 7 bases from J, with 8 bases between. This CDR3 comprises 11 residues. The CDR3 DNA follows: TGTGCCTGGACCGCCGAGAATGAGCAGTTCTTC. It encodes CAWTAENEQFF.